This TCR beta chain emerged from a study of monozygotic twins with inflammatory bowel disease. Making cDNA involved eight separate reactions per sample. The template switching step added UMIs that contained a 6-nucleotide sample barcode. TCRdb re-called the 5' RACE reads; every CDR3 protein appears as one record, without DNA. With 300,000 to 450,000 distinct CDR3 sequences in the sample, the ten largest clones hold 2.6%. This CDR3 has 15 residues. The germline V gene has CDR1 DFQATT and CDR2 SNEGSKA (reference sequence). Blood was drawn once per donor, and each sample measured around 2.6 ml. Whole blood without T cell sorting served as the source of isolated total RNA.

The sample was blood. The clonotype originates from a human donor with ulcerative colitis or Crohn's disease, or a healthy co-twin of an affected twin (not recorded which). The gene calls are TRBV20-1 and TRBJ2-1; absent DNA, TCRdb's TRBD2 call cannot be checked. The CDR3 sequence: CSAQSGGGPYNEQFF.